Listed below are T cell receptor beta chains from one sample, sequenced in a study of blood T cell repertoires in COVID-19. Data came from immunoSEQ multiplex PCR; TCRdb stores just in-frame clones and leaves some out. The data contain under 200,000 clones, 70% to 85% of them seen just once; the ten biggest clones take up under 6.5%. The sample comprised PBMCs or T cells enriched from blood (not recorded which). These receptors all come from a woman aged 60 to 75 with acute COVID-19. The CDR3 runs from the conserved cysteine through the conserved F or W. Each record gives: J gene, CDR3 length, D gene, clone size, V gene, CDR3 DNA, CDR3 protein. D genes are given only for firm matches. Clone sizes are given selectively: once, few, many, or a class where the clone is expanded.

TRBJ1-4 | 14 | TRBD1 | - | TRBV27 | TGTGCCAGCAGGATACAGGGGGCGCATGAAAAACTGTTTTTT | CASRIQGAHEKLFF
TRBJ1-1 | 12 | - | - | TRBV19 | TGTGCCAGTAGTTCCAGGGGAACTGAAGCTTTCTTT | CASSSRGTEAFF
TRBJ2-5 | 11 | - | - | TRBV20-1 | TGCAGTGCCCGTTTCCAAGAGACCCAGTACTTC | CSARFQETQYF
TRBJ2-2 | 14 | - | - | TRBV5-4 | TGTGCCAGCAGCTTGGCCAGGGAGGTCGGGGAGCTGTTTTTT | CASSLAREVGELFF
TRBJ1-6 | 14 | TRBD1 | once | TRBV27 | TGTGCCAGCAGTTCCGGGACAGGGAGGTCACCCCTCCACTTT | CASSSGTGRSPLHF
TRBJ2-2 | 15 | TRBD2 | - | TRBV5-1 | TGCGCCAGCAGCCCGGGACTAGAGGTCACCGGGGAGCTGTTTTTT | CASSPGLEVTGELFF
TRBJ2-7 | 13 | TRBD1 | - | TRBV10-3 | TGTGCCCCCCCGGGACAGGAAAATTACGAGCAGTACTTC | CAPPGQENYEQYF
TRBJ2-5 | 14 | TRBD2 | - | TRBV30 | TGTGCCTGGACTAAGACTAGCGGGTATGGGACCCAGTACTTC | CAWTKTSGYGTQYF
TRBJ1-2 | 13 | - | - | TRBV7-9 | TGTGCCAGCAGCTTAGAGGGGTTCTATGGCTACACCTTC | CASSLEGFYGYTF
TRBJ1-1 | 14 | - | - | TRBV3-1/TRBV3-2 | TGTGCCAGCAGCCAAGCGGGGGGGTACACTGAAGCTTTCTTT | CASSQAGGYTEAFF
TRBJ1-5 | 13 | TRBD1 | - | TRBV24-1 | TGTGCCACCATGGACAGGTTCAATCAGCCCCAGCATTTT | CATMDRFNQPQHF
TRBJ1-1 | 15 | - | - | TRBV29-1 | TGCAGCGCTCACGACAGCTACTTACTTAACACTGAAGCTTTCTTT | CSAHDSYLLNTEAFF
TRBJ1-3 | 15 | - | - | TRBV18 | TGTGCCAGCTCACCTACAGGGTCCTCTGGAAACACCATATATTTT | CASSPTGSSGNTIYF
TRBJ1-3 | 14 | - | - | TRBV20-1 | TGCAGTGCTAGTTCCGGCGCTAGCGGAAACACCATATATTTT | CSASSGASGNTIYF
TRBJ1-1 | 14 | - | - | TRBV6-5 | TGTGCCAGCAGTCCTCTGACAGGAGGCACTGAAGCTTTCTTT | CASSPLTGGTEAFF
TRBJ2-2 | 15 | - | - | TRBV5-1 | TGCGCCAGCAGCTTGGGGACAGCGAACACCGGGGAGCTGTTTTTT | CASSLGTANTGELFF
TRBJ2-7 | 15 | - | - | TRBV5-1 | TGCGCCAGCAGCCGACTGGGGGGGCCCTCCTACGAGCAGTACTTC | CASSRLGGPSYEQYF
TRBJ2-5 | 14 | TRBD2 | - | TRBV7-9 | TGTGCCAGCATCCTTAGCGGGAGCGGGGAGACCCAGTACTTC | CASILSGSGETQYF
TRBJ2-1 | 16 | TRBD2 | - | TRBV2 | TGTGCCAGCAGTCCAGGACTAGCGGGGGTCGACAATGAGCAGTTCTTC | CASSPGLAGVDNEQFF
TRBJ1-1 | 13 | - | - | TRBV10-2 | TGCGCCAGCAGCGAACAGCAACACACTGAAGCTTTCTTT | CASSEQQHTEAFF
TRBJ2-2 | 15 | - | - | TRBV5-5 | TGTGCCAGCAGCTTGTGGTCGGGGGACACCGGGGAGCTGTTTTTT | CASSLWSGDTGELFF
TRBJ2-3 | 16 | TRBD2 | few | TRBV7-8 | TGTGCCAGCAGCTTTCTAGCGGCCATGGACACAGATACGCAGTATTTT | CASSFLAAMDTDTQYF
TRBJ1-5 | 16 | - | once | TRBV4-1 | TGCGCCAGCAGCCTAACAAGACAGGCATTAAATCAGCCCCAGCATTTT | CASSLTRQALNQPQHF
TRBJ1-2 | 17 | - | - | TRBV10-2 | TGCGCCAGCAGTGAGTCCCCAGTTCTCCCCGGGAACTATGGCTACACCTTC | CASSESPVLPGNYGYTF
TRBJ2-3 | 12 | TRBD2 | - | TRBV11-3 | TGTGCCAGCAGCTTAGAGACTAGCGAGCGGTATTTT | CASSLETSERYF
TRBJ1-4 | 13 | - | few | TRBV2 | TGTGCCACCGGGGGGCCCGGTAATGAAAAACTGTTTTTT | CATGGPGNEKLFF
TRBJ1-4 | 15 | TRBD1 | few | TRBV30 | TGTGCCTGGAGTCTCCAGGGGGCATCTAATGAAAAACTGTTTTTT | CAWSLQGASNEKLFF
TRBJ1-2 | 15 | TRBD1 | - | TRBV24-1 | TGTGCCACCAGTGATCAGACAGGGATAAACTATGGCTACACCTTC | CATSDQTGINYGYTF
TRBJ2-1 | 14 | - | - | TRBV7-6 | TGTGCCAGCAGCTTAGAAGGAGCCTACAATGAGCAGTTCTTC | CASSLEGAYNEQFF
TRBJ1-6 | 17 | TRBD1 | - | TRBV5-4 | TGTGCCAGCAGCTTGGCGATTGGGGGACAGGGCAATTCACCCCTCCACTTT | CASSLAIGGQGNSPLHF
TRBJ1-5 | 16 | TRBD1 | - | TRBV13 | TGTGCCAGCAGCAGGACAGGGGCTACGGACAATCAGCCCCAGCATTTT | CASSRTGATDNQPQHF
TRBJ2-2 | 16 | - | - | TRBV7-2 | TGTGCCAGCAGCTTAGTCGGAGGGACGAACACCGGGGAGCTGTTTTTT | CASSLVGGTNTGELFF
TRBJ2-3 | 16 | TRBD2 | - | TRBV5-4 | TGTGCCAGCAGACCACAAACTAGCGGATTCACAGATACGCAGTATTTT | CASRPQTSGFTDTQYF
TRBJ1-5 | 15 | - | once | TRBV19 | TGTGCCAGTAGTATAGGGGACTATGGCAATCAGCCCCAGCATTTT | CASSIGDYGNQPQHF
TRBJ1-1 | 15 | - | - | TRBV7-9 | TGTGCCAGCAGCTTATACAGAGCCATGAACACTGAAGCTTTCTTT | CASSLYRAMNTEAFF
TRBJ1-6 | 14 | - | - | TRBV5-1 | TGCGCCAGCAGCTTAAGGGGGACGAGTTCACCCCTCCACTTT | CASSLRGTSSPLHF
TRBJ2-2 | 14 | - | - | TRBV27 | TGTGCCAGCAGTTTCGGGGGGCTCACCGGGGAGCTGTTTTTT | CASSFGGLTGELFF
TRBJ1-4 | 14 | TRBD1 | - | TRBV7-2 | TGTGCCAGCAGCCAGGACAGGGGGATTGAAAAACTGTTTTTT | CASSQDRGIEKLFF
TRBJ2-5 | 16 | - | - | TRBV18 | TGTGCCAGCTCACCTCCTCCAAGGGATGGGGCGGAGACCCAGTACTTC | CASSPPPRDGAETQYF
TRBJ2-5 | 14 | - | - | TRBV5-1 | TGCGCCAGCAGGTCGGCAGGCCTCCAAGAGACCCAGTACTTC | CASRSAGLQETQYF